These 7 T cell receptor beta chains were all obtained from the same sample, sequenced in a study of T-cell reconstitution after alpha-beta-depleted transplantation in children. The library targeted TCRbeta and was prepared with unique molecular identifiers. TCRdb re-derived calls from the PCR reads in MiXCR, one entry per CDR3 protein. The table lists more than 500,000 distinct CDR3 sequences, about an eighth of them singletons, with approximately 15% in the top ten. The sequencing used PBMCs, mostly from graft donor cells, collected 180 days after TCRalphabeta/CD19-depleted stem cell transplant. The receptor set was obtained from a female patient aged 2-9 years who had a stem cell transplant for aplastic anemia, so the T cells may come from the graft donor.

As for this clonotype: A much larger clone lies one base from this, so it may be a read error. V gene TRBV29-1 combines with J gene TRBJ2-1; 7 bases are shared with TRBD1. The CDR3 contains 14 residues. Germline loops: CDR1 SQVTM, CDR2 ANQGSEA. Germline trimming cut 3 bases from V and 6 bases from J; bases unmatched to any gene: 8. The DNA of the CDR3 is TGCAGCGTTGATGACAGGGAGACCTGCAATGAGCAGTTCTTC. Translating it yields CSVDDRETCNEQFF.

The table lists this clonotype with a few counts. This chain links TRBV7-3 with TRBJ1-1; D possibly corresponds to TRBD1 (6 bases). This CDR3 is built from 16 residues. V lost 3 bases and J 1 base, leaving 15 bases between the germline ends. The germline CDR1 and CDR2 sequences are SGHTA and FQGTGA. The CDR3, as DNA: TGTGCCAGCAGCTTGAGATTTAAGACAGGGAACACTGAAGCTTTCTTT. Its translation is CASSLRFKTGNTEAFF.

CDR3 DNA: TGTGCCAGCAGCTTGGGTTCTCCGACTGAAGCTTTCTTT. Residues: CASSLGSPTEAFF. V usage is TRBV5-5 and J usage is TRBJ1-1; D remains ambiguous. The V end was cut by 0 bases, the J end by 5 bases, with 8 bases between. Germline CDR1 SGHKS, CDR2 YYEKEE (reference sequence). The length of the CDR3 is 13 residues.

In its sample, this clonotype was seen many times. This chain connects TRBV20-1 to TRBJ2-1; D perhaps matches TRBD2 (7 bases). Germline V gene sequence: CDR1 DFQATT, CDR2 SNEGSKA (reference sequence). The CDR3 is made up of 15 amino acids. V lost 0 bases to trimming and J lost 3 bases, with 12 bases between them. CDR3 in DNA: TGCAGTGCTAGAGATGGGGGCGGGAGCTACAATGAGCAGTTCTTC. It yields the protein CSARDGGGSYNEQFF.

This clonotype has ten or more counts. J is TRBJ2-1 and V is TRBV12-3 or TRBV12-4; 12 nucleotides match TRBD2. CDR3 length equals 15 residues. V was pared by 5 bases and J by 6 bases, with 5 bases of the junction left unmatched. This CDR3 is CASSIRLAGANEQFF. The DNA of the CDR3 is TGTGCCAGCAGTATCAGACTAGCGGGAGCCAATGAGCAGTTCTTC.

The V call is TRBV6-1, the J call TRBJ2-3, with unresolved D. CDR3 length: 14 amino acids. V was cut by 7 bases and J by 0 bases, with 11 bases left in between. CDR1 is MNHNS and CDR2 is SASEGT in the germline V gene. The CDR3 is CASKETSSTDTQYF. Here the CDR3 DNA reads TGTGCCAGCAAAGAGACTTCTAGCACAGATACGCAGTATTTT.

This clonotype turned up a few times. The CDR3 DNA is TGTGCCAGCAGCGAGGGACTAGCCGCAGATACGCAGTATTTT. This gives the protein CASSEGLAADTQYF. V is TRBV7-3 and J is TRBJ2-3, with 9 bases aligning to TRBD2. Germline V gene sequence: CDR1 SGHTA, CDR2 FQGTGA. This CDR3 has 14 residues. Trimming took 5 bases from V and 4 from J; bases not matched to a gene: 4.